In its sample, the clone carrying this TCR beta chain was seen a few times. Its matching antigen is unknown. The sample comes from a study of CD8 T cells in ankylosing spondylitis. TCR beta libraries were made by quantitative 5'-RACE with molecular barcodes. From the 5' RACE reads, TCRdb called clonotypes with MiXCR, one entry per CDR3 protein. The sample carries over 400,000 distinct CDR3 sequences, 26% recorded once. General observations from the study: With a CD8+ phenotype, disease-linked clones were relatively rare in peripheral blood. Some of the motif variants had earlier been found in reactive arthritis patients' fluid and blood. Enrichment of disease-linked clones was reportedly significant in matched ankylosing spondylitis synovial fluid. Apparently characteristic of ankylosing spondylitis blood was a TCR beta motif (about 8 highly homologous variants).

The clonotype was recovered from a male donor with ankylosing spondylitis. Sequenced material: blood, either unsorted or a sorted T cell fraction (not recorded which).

CDR3 DNA sequence: TGCAGTGCTAGTGGGGGGGGAAAGGAAAAACTGTTTTTT. Encoded protein: CSASGGGKEKLFF. The chain couples TRBV20-1 to TRBJ1-4; possible D gene TRBD1, 5 bases. From germline, CDR1 is DFQATT and CDR2 SNEGSKA (reference sequence). Trimming removed 3 bases at V and 8 bases at J, with 13 bases between. There are 13 residues in the CDR3.